The present T cell receptor (beta chain) was sequenced within a study of human T cells and chemical hapten exposure. Study summary: DPC at 2% was the sensitizing agent, placed on around 2 cm by around 2 cm of upper inner arm skin. Study-wide results and caveats: In comparison with controls, expanded TCRs gave rise to a significantly larger number of large CDR3 similarity clusters.

This clonotype has a count of ten or more. As yet, its antigen is unknown. Individual cDNA molecules had unique molecular identifiers attached to them by the library. TCRdb processed the RACE reads anew with MiXCR; each CDR3 protein has one entry. The table has around 380,000 distinct CDR3 sequences, roughly 4.8% seen once. Time point specified: patch test 1, 2 weeks after DPC sensitization. Regarding treatment: therapeutic diphenylcyclopropenone sensitization with weekly scalp DPC. Investigators collected blood before applying each patch test. Germline V gives CDR1 SGHTA, CDR2 FQGNSA. V was clipped by 5 bases and J by 6 bases, with 23 bases between them. This CDR3 is built from 17 residues.

This clonotype originated in a woman in her forties or fifties with alopecia areata. Some clones in this sample may be carry-over from other donors' samples. The chain employs TRBV7-2 and TRBJ2-1, with D possibly being TRBD2 (6 bases). The sequenced sample was whole blood, obtained in connection with sensitization to the hapten diphenylcyclopropenone (DPC). The CDR3 region is CASSPRSDYSMGNEQFF. In DNA form, the CDR3 reads TGTGCCAGCAGCCCTCGTTCGGACTACTCCATGGGCAATGAGCAGTTCTTC.